One sample yielded the 8 T cell receptor beta chains listed below, sequenced in a study of OX40 agonist ivuxolimab in advanced cancers. Libraries were prepared by immunoSEQ multiplex PCR; TCRdb keeps only in-frame clonotypes and omits some of them. Among more than 55,000 clones listed, over 75% were seen once. The material was CD4+ or CD8+ T cells sorted from blood, obtained in a trial of the OX40 agonist ivuxolimab. The receptors shown here come from an adult with an advanced solid tumor such as melanoma, head and neck, liver or kidney cancer.

This chain connects TRBV19 to TRBJ1-5; D perhaps matches TRBD1 (5 bases). From germline, CDR1 is LNHDA and CDR2 SQIVND (reference sequence). V was trimmed by 4 bases and J by 4 bases, leaving 17 bases between them. The length of the CDR3 is 16 residues. In DNA, the CDR3 is TGTGCCAGTAGTACCCTCCTCAGGGACCCAAATCAGCCCCAGCATTTT. Translation gives CASSTLLRDPNQPQHF.

V gene TRBV29-1 combines with J gene TRBJ2-7; 9 nucleotides agree with TRBD1. With V trimmed by 0 bases and J by 4 bases, 7 bases remained unmatched. CDR1 is SQVTM, CDR2 ANQGSEA, per germline. The CDR3 loop spans 15 amino acids. The CDR3, as DNA: TGCAGCGTTGAAGATTCGACAGGGGGATTATACGAGCAGTACGTC. It codes for CSVEDSTGGLYEQYV.

J is TRBJ2-1 and V is TRBV19, with D perhaps TRBD1 or TRBD2 (5 bases each). V was pared by 5 bases and J by 6 bases, with 14 bases between. Germline values: CDR1 LNHDA, CDR2 SQIVND (reference sequence). The length of the CDR3 is 14 residues. The CDR3 loop reads CASSPTGTLNEQFF. In DNA, the CDR3 is TGTGCCAGTAGTCCCACCGGGACCCTCAATGAGCAGTTCTTC.

The V gene is TRBV11-2, the J gene TRBJ2-3, with 10 bases aligning to TRBD2. V lost 0 bases, J lost 3 bases, and 12 bases stayed unmatched. The length of the CDR3 is 19 residues. Germline CDR1 reads SGHAT; CDR2 reads FQNNGV. CDR3: CASSLDYELAGPGTDTQYF. Written as DNA, the CDR3 is TGTGCCAGCAGCTTAGATTATGAACTAGCGGGACCAGGGACAGATACGCAGTATTTT.

The chain couples TRBV29-1 to TRBJ2-5; the match to TRBD1 covers 7 bases. In germline, CDR1 is SQVTM, CDR2 ANQGSEA. The CDR3 loop spans 13 amino acids. With V trimmed by 6 bases and J by 0 bases, 4 bases remained unmatched. CDR3 DNA sequence: TGCAGCGTCCCCGACAGGGACCAAGAGACCCAGTACTTC. This gives the protein CSVPDRDQETQYF. Based on the CDR3 plus reference TRBV29-1 and TRBJ2-5, the full variable domain is SAVISQKPSRDICQRGTSLTIQCQVDSQVTMMFWYRQQPGQSLTLIATANQGSEATYESGFVIDKFPISRPNLTFSTLTVSNMSPEDSSIYLCSVPDRDQETQYFGPGTRLLVL.

The CDR3 nucleotides read TGTGCCAGCAGTTTATTGACAGGGCTAAACACTGAAGCTTTCTTT. Its protein is CASSLLTGLNTEAFF. The rearrangement links TRBV28 to TRBJ1-1; 7 bases are a match to TRBD1. Germline CDR1 and CDR2: MDHEN and SYDVKM. Trimming cost V 1 base and J 2 bases; bases outside gene matches: 4. This CDR3 contains 15 residues.

The chain uses TRBV2 and TRBJ1-1; D remains unclear. Germline lookup yields CDR1 SNHLY and CDR2 FYNNEI. Trimming stripped 8 bases from V and 4 bases from J, with 20 bases between. CDR3 length equals 15 residues. CDR3 amino acids: CASPQQGRSGTEAFF. In DNA, the CDR3 is TGTGCCAGCCCTCAGCAAGGGCGCAGCGGCACTGAAGCTTTCTTT.

As concerns this clone: Different DNA sequences within this sample yield the same CDR3. The V call is TRBV19, the J call TRBJ2-1; 8 nucleotides agree with TRBD1. The germline CDR1 and CDR2 sequences are LNHDA and SQIVND (reference sequence). This CDR3 has 15 residues. V lost 1 base to trimming and J lost 2 bases; unmatched junction nucleotides: 1. Here the CDR3 reads CASSIAGGAYNEQFF. The CDR3 DNA reads TGTGCCAGTAGTATAGCAGGGGGCGCCTACAATGAGCAGTTCTTC.